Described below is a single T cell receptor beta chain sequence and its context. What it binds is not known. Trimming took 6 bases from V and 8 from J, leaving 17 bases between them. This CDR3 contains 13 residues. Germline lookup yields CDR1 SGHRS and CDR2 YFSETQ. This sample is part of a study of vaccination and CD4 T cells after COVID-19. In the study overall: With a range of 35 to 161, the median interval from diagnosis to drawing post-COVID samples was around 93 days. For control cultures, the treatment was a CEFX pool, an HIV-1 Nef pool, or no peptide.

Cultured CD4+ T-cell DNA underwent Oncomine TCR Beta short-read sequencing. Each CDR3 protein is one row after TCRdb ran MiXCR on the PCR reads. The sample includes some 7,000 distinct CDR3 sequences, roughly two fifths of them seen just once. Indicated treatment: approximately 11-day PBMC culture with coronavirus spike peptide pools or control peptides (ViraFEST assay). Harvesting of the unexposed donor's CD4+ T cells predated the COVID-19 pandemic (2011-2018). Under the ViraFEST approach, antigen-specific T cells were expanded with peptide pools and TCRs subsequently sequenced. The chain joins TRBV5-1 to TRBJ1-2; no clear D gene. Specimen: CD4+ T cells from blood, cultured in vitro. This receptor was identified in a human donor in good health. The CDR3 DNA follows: TGCGCCAGCAACCAACTTGGGGATTCGGGCTACACCTTC. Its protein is CASNQLGDSGYTF.